Listed below are T cell receptor beta chains from one sample, sequenced in a study of regulatory T cells in long-lasting Graves disease. TCRdb processed the multiplex PCR reads anew with MiXCR; each CDR3 protein has one entry. The sample yields a few hundred thousand distinct CDR3 sequences, around a quarter seen once. Sample: peripheral blood mononuclear cells (PBMCs), taken when the disease was refractory, from a patient treated with antithyroid drugs. The receptor set was obtained from a female donor with Graves disease. The CDR3 runs from the conserved cysteine through the conserved F or W. Fields, in order: J gene, clone size, V gene, CDR3 protein. Expanded clones are given a class, and other clones once, few, many or no size at all.

j_call: TRBJ2-3; clone_size: NA; v_call: TRBV2; cdr3_aa: CASRTGGYTDTQYF
j_call: TRBJ2-3; clone_size: few; v_call: TRBV6-1; cdr3_aa: CASSNSFSSPQYF
j_call: TRBJ2-7; clone_size: NA; v_call: TRBV25-1; cdr3_aa: CASRDQGGTYEQYF
j_call: TRBJ2-1; clone_size: NA; v_call: TRBV30; cdr3_aa: CAWTPNDSYNEQFF
j_call: TRBJ1-1; clone_size: many; v_call: TRBV12-3/TRBV12-4; cdr3_aa: CASSPNGVGTEAFF
j_call: TRBJ2-7; clone_size: few; v_call: TRBV27; cdr3_aa: CASSFFYRGPYEQYF
j_call: TRBJ2-7; clone_size: many; v_call: TRBV28; cdr3_aa: CASSNHPQGYAYEQYF
j_call: TRBJ2-1; clone_size: NA; v_call: TRBV28; cdr3_aa: CASSLFRASGGYEQFF
j_call: TRBJ1-2; clone_size: NA; v_call: TRBV28; cdr3_aa: CASSSQPGQINYGYTF
j_call: TRBJ2-7; clone_size: NA; v_call: TRBV19; cdr3_aa: CASSITLVYEQYF
j_call: TRBJ2-7; clone_size: NA; v_call: TRBV10-3; cdr3_aa: CAISRDFLDEQYF
j_call: TRBJ1-5; clone_size: NA; v_call: TRBV6-1; cdr3_aa: CASSSNRSNQPQHF
j_call: TRBJ1-2; clone_size: many; v_call: TRBV28; cdr3_aa: CASSFTLTAAYGYTF
j_call: TRBJ1-1; clone_size: NA; v_call: TRBV2; cdr3_aa: CASSDDRAAEAFF
j_call: TRBJ2-7; clone_size: NA; v_call: TRBV10-3; cdr3_aa: CAISASVLRYEQYF